This T cell receptor (beta chain) originates from a study of tumor-infiltrating lymphocytes in primary liver carcinoma. Researchers generated TCR beta cDNA from 500 to 600 ng of total RNA, relying on a constant-region primer. TCR beta libraries came from three nested multiplex PCR rounds using slightly modified ARM-PCR. The study ran its first two PCR rounds for roughly 9 cycles each, using TRBV1-TRBV30 forward primers and a C-beta reverse primer. A single record per CDR3 protein comes from TCRdb applying MiXCR to the multiplex PCR reads. The table has about 59,000 distinct CDR3 sequences, 71% seen once; the top ten hold around 50%. This CDR3 contains 14 residues. Co-extraction of both nucleic acids (RNA and DNA) used about 18-31 mg of unsorted bulk tissue. On this clonotype: The germline gene is not matched at one end of the junction; a read error may be the cause.

The gene calls are TRBV12-3 or TRBV12-4 and TRBJ1-6; D not resolved. This sequence originates from a man aged 40-50 years with primary liver carcinoma and hepatitis B virus infection. Sequenced input: liver tumor tissue from sampling region 2. Subset specified: tumor region T2, inferior pole. For the CDR3, the DNA is TGTGCCAGCACCCTTTTAGTGACGGATACACCGCTCCACTTT. Translated, it gives CASTLLVTDTPLHF.